This is a list of T cell receptor beta chains from one sample in a study of blood T cell repertoires in COVID-19. Here immunoSEQ multiplex PCR was the method, and the copy in TCRdb shows in-frame clones only, minus some. This table has around 180,000 clones, around 89% appearing once. The sequencing sample was made of peripheral blood. The receptors originated from a man in his 60s with acute or convalescent COVID-19. Each CDR3 is given with its conserved first and last residue. The D gene is left open where the match is weak. Rows give clone size only sometimes, using once, few, many, or a class for an expanded clone.

cdr3_nt: TGTGCCACTGATGCTGCGTACCAAGAGACCCAGTACTTC
cdr3_aa: CATDAAYQETQYF
v_call: TRBV7-9
clone_size: -
j_call: TRBJ2-5
d_call: -

cdr3_nt: TGTGCCAGCAGCTTAGGGGCGACTATGGTCTACGAGCAGTACTTC
cdr3_aa: CASSLGATMVYEQYF
v_call: TRBV11-2
clone_size: -
j_call: TRBJ2-7
d_call: -

cdr3_nt: TGTGCCAGCAGCTTAAGTACTAGCGGATTCTACGAGCAGTACTTC
cdr3_aa: CASSLSTSGFYEQYF
v_call: TRBV7-3
clone_size: -
j_call: TRBJ2-7
d_call: TRBD2

cdr3_nt: TGTGCCTGGAGTGTTTGGGGAGCGGGACTAAGACCTTCCTACGAGCAGTACTTC
cdr3_aa: CAWSVWGAGLRPSYEQYF
v_call: TRBV30
clone_size: -
j_call: TRBJ2-7
d_call: TRBD2

cdr3_nt: TGTGCCTCCAGGTCAGGGGATACGCAGTATTTT
cdr3_aa: CASRSGDTQYF
v_call: TRBV10-3
clone_size: few
j_call: TRBJ2-3
d_call: -

cdr3_nt: TGTGCCAGCAGCTTAACCTATCTCGAGCAGTACTTC
cdr3_aa: CASSLTYLEQYF
v_call: TRBV7-8
clone_size: -
j_call: TRBJ2-7
d_call: -

cdr3_nt: TGTGCCAGTAGTATTAGCCAGAGCTCCTATAATTCACCCCTCCACTTT
cdr3_aa: CASSISQSSYNSPLHF
v_call: TRBV19
clone_size: -
j_call: TRBJ1-6
d_call: -

cdr3_nt: TGCGCCAGCAGCTCTTACAATGAGCAGTTCTTC
cdr3_aa: CASSSYNEQFF
v_call: TRBV5-1
clone_size: -
j_call: TRBJ2-1
d_call: -

cdr3_nt: TGTGCCAGCAGCTTATACTCCGGGACAGTCTACGAGCAGTACTTC
cdr3_aa: CASSLYSGTVYEQYF
v_call: TRBV5-6
clone_size: -
j_call: TRBJ2-7
d_call: TRBD1

cdr3_nt: TGTGCCAGCAGTCCCAGGGGCCTAGCTGGCTACACCTTC
cdr3_aa: CASSPRGLAGYTF
v_call: TRBV27
clone_size: -
j_call: TRBJ1-2
d_call: -

cdr3_nt: TGTGCCAGCAGTGAAGAGGAGAACACCGGGGAGCTGTTTTTT
cdr3_aa: CASSEEENTGELFF
v_call: TRBV6-4
clone_size: -
j_call: TRBJ2-2
d_call: -

cdr3_nt: TGTGCCAGCAGCTTTGGCGGGGGACAAGAGACCCAGTACTTC
cdr3_aa: CASSFGGGQETQYF
v_call: TRBV11-2
clone_size: -
j_call: TRBJ2-5
d_call: TRBD2

cdr3_nt: TGTGCCAGCAGCAAAAGACTAGCGGGAGACTACGAGCAGTACTTC
cdr3_aa: CASSKRLAGDYEQYF
v_call: TRBV21-1
clone_size: -
j_call: TRBJ2-7
d_call: -

cdr3_nt: TGTGCCTGGAGTTCCAGGGGAGTGTATGGCTACACCTTC
cdr3_aa: CAWSSRGVYGYTF
v_call: TRBV30
clone_size: -
j_call: TRBJ1-2
d_call: -

cdr3_nt: TGTGCCAGCAGCTTACTGCCTAGCGGGGGATACGAGCAGTACTTC
cdr3_aa: CASSLLPSGGYEQYF
v_call: TRBV7-2
clone_size: -
j_call: TRBJ2-7
d_call: TRBD2

cdr3_nt: TGTGCCAGCAGAGTATCTAGCGGGCTCTACAATGAGCAGTTCTTC
cdr3_aa: CASRVSSGLYNEQFF
v_call: TRBV2
clone_size: -
j_call: TRBJ2-1
d_call: TRBD2

cdr3_nt: TGCAGTGCTGGCAAGAACACTGAAGCTTTCTTT
cdr3_aa: CSAGKNTEAFF
v_call: TRBV20-1
clone_size: once
j_call: TRBJ1-1
d_call: -

cdr3_nt: TGCGCCAGCAGCCTGACAGGGGCCGGGGAGCTGTTTTTT
cdr3_aa: CASSLTGAGELFF
v_call: TRBV5-1
clone_size: -
j_call: TRBJ2-2
d_call: TRBD1

cdr3_nt: TGTGCCAGCTCACCTGTCTCAGGTGTATCTGGGGCCAACGTCCTGACTTTC
cdr3_aa: CASSPVSGVSGANVLTF
v_call: TRBV18
clone_size: -
j_call: TRBJ2-6
d_call: -

cdr3_nt: TGTGCCAGCAGCCAAATGACAGGGGTTGGCACCGGGGAGCTGTTTTTT
cdr3_aa: CASSQMTGVGTGELFF
v_call: TRBV3-1/TRBV3-2
clone_size: -
j_call: TRBJ2-2
d_call: TRBD1

cdr3_nt: TGTGCCAGTATTGGGGGGAGGCGCAGTGGCTACACCTTC
cdr3_aa: CASIGGRRSGYTF
v_call: TRBV19
clone_size: -
j_call: TRBJ1-2
d_call: -

cdr3_nt: TGTGCCAGCAGTGATATCTTGACTGGGGACAGGGTACGTACTGAAGCTTTCTTT
cdr3_aa: CASSDILTGDRVRTEAFF
v_call: TRBV27
clone_size: -
j_call: TRBJ1-1
d_call: TRBD1

cdr3_nt: TGTGCCAGCAGCTCGGCGACAGGAAAGGCCTACAATGAGCAGTTCTTC
cdr3_aa: CASSSATGKAYNEQFF
v_call: TRBV7-3
clone_size: -
j_call: TRBJ2-1
d_call: -

cdr3_nt: TGTGCCAGCAGTTTAGGGCCGACAGGGGGTTATGGCTACACCTTC
cdr3_aa: CASSLGPTGGYGYTF
v_call: TRBV27
clone_size: -
j_call: TRBJ1-2
d_call: TRBD1

cdr3_nt: TGTGCCAGTAGTATCGGGACAGGGGGCTTTGGCTATGGCTACACCTTC
cdr3_aa: CASSIGTGGFGYGYTF
v_call: TRBV19
clone_size: -
j_call: TRBJ1-2
d_call: TRBD1

cdr3_nt: TGCGCCAGCAGCTTGGTGACTAGCGGGCCCAACGAGCAGTACTTC
cdr3_aa: CASSLVTSGPNEQYF
v_call: TRBV5-1
clone_size: -
j_call: TRBJ2-7
d_call: TRBD2

cdr3_nt: TGCGCCAGCAGCGAGGCCACAGGGTACGGTGAAAAACTGTTTTTT
cdr3_aa: CASSEATGYGEKLFF
v_call: TRBV5-1
clone_size: once
j_call: TRBJ1-4
d_call: -

cdr3_nt: TGTGCCAGCAGCTTCAGTAGACAGGCCGGGAACACCGGGGAGCTGTTTTTT
cdr3_aa: CASSFSRQAGNTGELFF
v_call: TRBV5-6
clone_size: once
j_call: TRBJ2-2
d_call: -

cdr3_nt: TGTGCCAGCAGCAAGGAGAGGGGGCAGGCAGATACGCAGTATTTT
cdr3_aa: CASSKERGQADTQYF
v_call: TRBV3-1/TRBV3-2
clone_size: many
j_call: TRBJ2-3
d_call: TRBD1

cdr3_nt: TGTGCCAGCAGCTGGGGACAGGGGGGCACTGAAGCTTTCTTT
cdr3_aa: CASSWGQGGTEAFF
v_call: TRBV5-6
clone_size: -
j_call: TRBJ1-1
d_call: TRBD1

cdr3_nt: TGTGCCAGCTCACCTTCGGGGGGAGAGACCCAGTACTTC
cdr3_aa: CASSPSGGETQYF
v_call: TRBV18
clone_size: -
j_call: TRBJ2-5
d_call: TRBD2

cdr3_nt: TGTGCCAGCAGCCAACGCGGATTGAACACTGAAGCTTTCTTT
cdr3_aa: CASSQRGLNTEAFF
v_call: TRBV3-1/TRBV3-2
clone_size: -
j_call: TRBJ1-1
d_call: -

cdr3_nt: TGTGCCAGCAGCAAAGACCGACTCTATGGCTACACCTTC
cdr3_aa: CASSKDRLYGYTF
v_call: TRBV7-2
clone_size: -
j_call: TRBJ1-2
d_call: -

cdr3_nt: TGTGCTAGTGGCCTTGCGGGGATAGGGACTGAAGCTTTCTTT
cdr3_aa: CASGLAGIGTEAFF
v_call: TRBV12-5
clone_size: -
j_call: TRBJ1-1
d_call: -

cdr3_nt: TGTGCCAGCAGTGGGGGACAGGAGGGTATTTATGGCTACACCTTC
cdr3_aa: CASSGGQEGIYGYTF
v_call: TRBV27
clone_size: -
j_call: TRBJ1-2
d_call: TRBD1

cdr3_nt: TGTGCCAGCAGCTCGAGACAGCCCAAGCAGTTCTTC
cdr3_aa: CASSSRQPKQFF
v_call: TRBV7-8
clone_size: -
j_call: TRBJ2-1
d_call: -

cdr3_nt: TGCGCCAGCAGCTTAGAACTAGCGGGAAAGTCTAGGCAAGAGACCCAGTACTTC
cdr3_aa: CASSLELAGKSRQETQYF
v_call: TRBV5-1
clone_size: -
j_call: TRBJ2-5
d_call: TRBD2

cdr3_nt: TGTGCCAGCGGAGACAGGGGAGGAAACACCATATATTTT
cdr3_aa: CASGDRGGNTIYF
v_call: TRBV2
clone_size: once
j_call: TRBJ1-3
d_call: TRBD1

cdr3_nt: TGTGCCAGCAGTTTGGCTCCGGGGAGGACCTTTTACACTGAAGCTTTCTTT
cdr3_aa: CASSLAPGRTFYTEAFF
v_call: TRBV27
clone_size: -
j_call: TRBJ1-1
d_call: -

cdr3_nt: TGTGCCTGGAGTGTACTCCAATCACCCCTCCACTTT
cdr3_aa: CAWSVLQSPLHF
v_call: TRBV30
clone_size: -
j_call: TRBJ1-6
d_call: -